Reported below is one T cell receptor beta chain. Its specificity is not known. This specimen belongs to a study of cytomegalovirus exposure and HLA in healthy donors. V was pared by 5 bases and J by 4 bases, with 3 bases of the junction left unmatched. The CDR3 is 14 residues long. The germline CDR1 and CDR2 sequences are SGHTA and FQGTGA. Findings and limits, study-wide: A few chains linked to CMV were shown in vitro to be specific for CMV antigens. For most TCR beta V segments, an earlier analysis put the productive rate at about 87% or about 30% of the time. CMV serostatus was the sole immune exposure information available.

PCR employed 60 Vbeta and 13 Jbeta primers. Only in-frame clones appear in the TCRdb table, and some are missing; sequencing was by immunoSEQ multiplex PCR. This table holds roughly 90,000 clones, approximately 84% found once. The material sequenced was PBMCs. The V call is TRBV7-3, the J call TRBJ1-1; 11 nucleotides agree with TRBD1. The sequence was obtained from a man younger than 30 in good health and CMV-seronegative. CDR3: CASSAGTGGTEAFF. The CDR3 DNA reads TGTGCCAGCAGCGCCGGGACAGGGGGCACTGAAGCTTTCTTT. Full variable domain (outside the CDR3, taken from reference TRBV7-3 and TRBJ1-1): GAGVSQTPSNKVTEKGKYVELRCDPISGHTALYWYRQSLGQGPEFLIYFQGTGAADDSGLPNDRFFAVRPEGSVSTLKIQRTERGDSAVYLCASSAGTGGTEAFFGQGTRLTVV.